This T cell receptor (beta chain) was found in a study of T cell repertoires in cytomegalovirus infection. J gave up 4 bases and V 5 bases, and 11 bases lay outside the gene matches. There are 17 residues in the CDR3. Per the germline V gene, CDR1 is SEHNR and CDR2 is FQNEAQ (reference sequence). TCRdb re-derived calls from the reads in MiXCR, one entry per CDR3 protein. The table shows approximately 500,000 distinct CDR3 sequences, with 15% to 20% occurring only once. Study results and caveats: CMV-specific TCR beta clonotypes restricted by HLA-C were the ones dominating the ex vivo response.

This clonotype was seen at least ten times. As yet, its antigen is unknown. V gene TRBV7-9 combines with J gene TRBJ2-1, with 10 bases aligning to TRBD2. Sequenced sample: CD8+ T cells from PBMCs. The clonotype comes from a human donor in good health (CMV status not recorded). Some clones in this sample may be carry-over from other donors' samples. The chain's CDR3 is CASSGERGGLGYNEQFF. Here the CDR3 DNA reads TGTGCCAGCAGCGGAGAGCGGGGGGGCCTTGGTTACAATGAGCAGTTCTTC.